The clone carrying this TCR beta chain was counted once. The data were obtained in a study of blood T cell repertoires in COVID-19. Study at large: The cDNA or gDNA used as material had been derived from T cells, B-cell-depleted T cells, or PBMCs.

Method: immunoSEQ multiplex PCR; TCRdb's copy keeps in-frame clones and lacks some. The sample lists just over 80,000 clones; under 80% were seen once. The V and J ends lost 7 bases and 2 bases respectively, with 14 bases between them. Germline V CDR1 and CDR2: SNHLY, FYNNEI. This CDR3 has 14 residues. Input material: peripheral blood. This receptor was identified in a woman of 80 years or more with active or convalescent COVID-19. V usage is TRBV2 and J usage is TRBJ1-1, with D possibly TRBD1 on 6 matching bases. The CDR3 sequence is CASIVDRTNTEAFF. The CDR3 nucleotides read TGTGCCAGCATTGTCGACAGGACTAACACTGAAGCTTTCTTT.